These 6 T cell receptor beta chains originate from one sample sequenced in a study of blood T cells in healthy people across ages. Through a sample-barcoded 5' primer and a J-beta primer mix, a second PCR was run for 7 to 11 cycles. One entry per CDR3 protein results from TCRdb running MiXCR on the 5' RACE reads. Among around 1.5 million distinct CDR3 sequences listed, 30% to 40% were seen once. What was sequenced was blood. The receptors stem from a woman in her 30s in good health.

The chain is built from TRBV6-6 and TRBJ1-2; maybe TRBD1 (5 bases). Germline assignment: CDR1 MNHNY and CDR2 SVGAGI (reference sequence). V lost 7 bases to trimming and J lost 5 bases, with 17 bases between them. This CDR3 spans 14 amino acids. The CDR3 sequence is CASIRPGESYGYTF. The CDR3 nucleotides are TGTGCCAGCATCCGACCGGGGGAGAGTTATGGCTACACCTTC.

At least ten counts were recorded for this clonotype. The chain is built from TRBV11-2 and TRBJ2-3; tentatively, D is TRBD2 (5 bases). This CDR3 contains 16 residues. The germline V gene has CDR1 SGHAT and CDR2 FQNNGV. V lost 6 bases and J lost 2, with 18 bases in between. The chain's CDR3 is CASSSNTLGLTDTQYF. The CDR3 nucleotides read TGTGCCAGCAGTTCAAACACACTAGGACTCACAGATACGCAGTATTTT.

The chain combines TRBV30 with TRBJ2-5; 13 bases map to TRBD2. Germline CDR1 is GTSNPN and CDR2 is SVGIG (reference sequence). The CDR3 spans 19 residues. The V and J ends lost 3 bases and 1 base, in that order; junction bases with no gene match: 14. The CDR3 region has the DNA TGTGCCTGGAGCCTCCGTCGGACTAGCGGGAGATGGGGCCAAGAGACCCAGTACTTC. It encodes CAWSLRRTSGRWGQETQYF.

On this clonotype: This may arise from a read error, as a much more abundant clone is one base away. CDR3 sequence: CASSPVENTEAFF. CDR3 in DNA: TGTGCCAGCAGCCCCGTGGAGAACACTGAAGCTTTCTTT. The rearrangement uses TRBV6-5 and TRBJ1-1, with D uncertain. The CDR3 covers 13 residues. The germline V gene has CDR1 MNHEY and CDR2 SVGAGI. The V end lost 6 bases, the J end lost 1 base, and 9 bases lay between the germline ends.

The V call is TRBV19, the J call TRBJ2-7, with D possibly matching TRBD1 (6 bases). This CDR3 has 16 amino acids. The germline CDR1 and CDR2 sequences are LNHDA and SQIVND (reference sequence). V lost 3 bases, J lost 4 bases, and 19 bases lay in between. This chain's CDR3 is CASSIAGRGSIYEQYF. Written as DNA, the CDR3 is TGTGCCAGTAGTATCGCCGGCAGGGGATCGATTTACGAGCAGTACTTC. Supplemented by reference TRBV19 and TRBJ2-7, the full variable domain reads DGGITQSPKYLFRKEGQNVTLSCEQNLNHDAMYWYRQDPGQGLRLIYYSQIVNDFQKGDIAEGYSVSREKKESFPLTVTSAQKNPTAFYLCASSIAGRGSIYEQYFGPGTRLTVT.

About this clonotype: This may come from a read error, since a much larger clone is one base off. This chain uses TRBV12-3 or TRBV12-4 with TRBJ2-7; TRBD2 matches 10 bases. Near its end, the DNA agrees better with TRBJ2-5, so the J call may be wrong. The CDR3 is 15 amino acids. The CDR3 reads CASSLAGELRETQYF. The DNA of the CDR3 is TGTGCCAGCAGTCTAGCGGGGGAGCTAAGGGAGACCCAGTACTTC.